A single TCR beta chain is shown here with its context. Participants came from about two dozen US areas, aged roughly 18 to 89 years. The entry originates in a study of blood T cell repertoires in COVID-19. Germline-derived CDR1 and CDR2 are SGHTA and FQGNSA. The CDR3 spans 16 residues. V lost 0 bases and J lost 4; bases outside the gene matches: 2. Authors' processing steps: Reference gene primers were amplified, and this amplification served to estimate nucleated cell counts. TCRdb's copy holds only in-frame clones and misses some; the assay was immunoSEQ multiplex PCR. D and trimming come from the DNA, and the V and J calls and clone size come from that table. The table has a few hundred thousand clones, roughly nine tenths seen once; the top ten hold roughly 0.94%.

This rearrangement joins TRBV7-2 to TRBJ2-2; TRBD2 agrees at 10 bases. Source material: PBMCs or T cells enriched from blood (not recorded which). The TCR comes from a woman aged 25 to 39 who had recovered from COVID-19. CDR3 amino acids: CASSLASGGVTGELFF. CDR3 bases: TGTGCCAGCAGCTTAGCAAGCGGGGGGGTCACCGGGGAGCTGTTTTTT.